Detailed here is one T cell receptor beta chain. Its antigen is unidentified. This sample is part of a study of regulatory T cells in long-lasting Graves disease. The study's findings and limits: For persistent Graves' patients, TCR diversity was lower than for newly diagnosed ones.

Germline values: CDR1 LGHNA, CDR2 YNFKEQ. Trimming pared 3 bases from V and 5 bases from J, leaving 16 bases between. The CDR3 runs to 15 residues. Indicated time point: persistent/refractory GD, antithyroid drugs over 5 years with positive TRAb. RNA from PBMCs was the source of the TCR library. Each patient gave 7.5 to 9 milliliters of EDTA-anticoagulated peripheral blood. Combining iRepertoire HTBI primers with Arm-PCR of CDR3 regions, the authors built TCR beta libraries. Each CDR3 protein gets one entry after TCRdb re-called the multiplex PCR reads with MiXCR. The sample contains roughly 300,000 distinct CDR3 sequences, 15% to 20% of which appear only once.

This TCR was recovered from a female donor with Graves disease. Specimen: peripheral blood mononuclear cells (PBMCs), collected when the disease was refractory, from a patient treated with antithyroid drugs. The chain recombines TRBV4-2 with TRBJ1-2; possibly TRBD1 for D (6 bases). In DNA form, the CDR3 reads TGTGCCAGCAGCCAGTCGGCAGGGGTGGAATATGGCTACACCTTC. Translation gives CASSQSAGVEYGYTF.